Presented here are 13 T cell receptor beta chains from one specimen sequenced in a study of T cells in Graves' hyperthyroidism and ophthalmopathy. RNA transcripts provided the source from which TCR beta CDR3 regions were amplified. Using the HTBI primer set, a first-round RT-PCR was run on the TCR CDR3. Using its own MiXCR run on the multiplex PCR reads, TCRdb lists one record per CDR3 protein. The sample holds approximately 720,000 distinct CDR3 sequences, approximately 18% seen once. Specimen: blood. The receptors here all came from a woman in her forties or fifties with Graves' hyperthyroidism that later progressed to Graves' ophthalmopathy.

This clonotype showed up just a few times. The rearrangement joins TRBV20-1 to TRBJ1-4; 9 bases agree with TRBD1. J was trimmed by 6 bases and V by 5 bases; bases with no gene match: 7. The germline V gene encodes CDR1 DFQATT and CDR2 SNEGSKA (reference sequence). The CDR3 extends over 14 amino acids. The CDR3 DNA sequence: TGCAGTGCTCTCCCGGGACAGGGCTATGAAAAACTGTTTTTT. Translated, it gives CSALPGQGYEKLFF.

In this sample, this clonotype turned up once. The chain couples TRBV6-1 to TRBJ2-7; D is unresolved. Looked up from germline, CDR1 is MNHNS and CDR2 is SASEGT. The CDR3 runs to 13 residues. V was trimmed by 6 bases and J by 3 bases, leaving 12 bases between them. CDR3 in DNA: TGTGCCAGCAGCCCCGGGTCCAACTACGAGCAGTACTTC. It encodes CASSPGSNYEQYF.

This chain uses TRBV20-1 with TRBJ2-5; TRBD2 might be the D (5 bases). Deletions cut 5 bases from V and 4 bases from J, with 14 bases between. The CDR3 is made up of 13 amino acids. Per the germline V gene, CDR1 is DFQATT and CDR2 is SNEGSKA (reference sequence). For the CDR3, the DNA is TGCAGTGCTCGATGGACTGGAGGAGAGACCCAGTACTTC. It codes for CSARWTGGETQYF.

The sample holds a few counts of this clonotype. The V call is TRBV9, the J call TRBJ2-2; 8 nucleotides agree with TRBD2. This CDR3 spans 16 amino acids. The V gene end was trimmed by 0 bases and the J gene end by 5 bases; junction bases not matched to a gene: 6. Per the germline V gene, CDR1 is SGDLS and CDR2 is YYNGEE. In nucleotides, the CDR3 is TGTGCCAGCAGCGTAGGGGATAGCGGGGTTACCGGGGAGCTGTTTTTT. This sequence encodes CASSVGDSGVTGELFF.

This clonotype appeared a few times. V and J are TRBV6-1 and TRBJ1-2; 10 bases are a match to TRBD1. From germline, CDR1 is MNHNS and CDR2 SASEGT. V lost 6 bases, J lost 4 bases, and 11 bases stayed unmatched. This CDR3 spans 16 amino acids. CDR3: CASSPVGQGVFYGYTF. CDR3 coding DNA: TGTGCCAGCAGCCCTGTAGGACAGGGGGTTTTCTATGGCTACACCTTC.

This clonotype came up many times. V is TRBV2 and J is TRBJ1-3; D call uncertain. The germline V gene encodes CDR1 SNHLY and CDR2 FYNNEI. This CDR3 has 13 residues. Trimming left V 3 bases short and J 11 bases short, with 14 bases between. Here the CDR3 DNA reads TGTGCCAGCAGTGAGGCCGGTTTCGGGTCCATATATTTT. Its protein product is CASSEAGFGSIYF.

The sample holds a few counts of this clonotype. CDR3 nucleotide sequence: TGTGCCAGCAGTTTCTCTCTACCCAGCTCCTACAATGAGCAGTTCTTC. Translating gives CASSFSLPSSYNEQFF. This chain uses TRBV12-3 or TRBV12-4 with TRBJ2-1; the D is unclear. This CDR3 region has 16 residues. Trimming removed 3 bases from V and 0 bases from J, with 12 bases in between.

A remark on this clonotype: One end of the junction does not line up with germline, which may come from a read error. This sequence joins TRBV6-1 and TRBJ1-3; D call uncertain. Germline CDR1 is MNHNS and CDR2 is SASEGT. The CDR3 sequence is 15 residues long. The CDR3 reads CASSEAMGSGNTICF. CDR3 DNA sequence: TGTGCCAGCAGTGAAGCGATGGGATCTGGAAACACCATATGTTTT.

The chain combines TRBV5-4 with TRBJ2-3; 9 bases line up with TRBD1. V was clipped by 2 bases and J by 5 bases; unmatched bases: 6. CDR3 length: 15 amino acids. Germline CDR1 SGHNT, CDR2 YYREEE (reference sequence). The CDR3 region is CASSLQGALKDTQYF. In DNA form, the CDR3 reads TGTGCCAGCAGCTTACAGGGGGCTCTCAAAGATACGCAGTATTTT. The full variable domain, rest sourced from reference TRBV5-4 and TRBJ2-3, is ETGVTQSPTHLIKTRGQQVTLRCSSQSGHNTVSWYQQALGQGPQFIFQYYREEENGRGNFPPRFSGLQFPNYSSELNVNALELDDSALYLCASSLQGALKDTQYFGPGTRLTVL.

The chain has TRBV3-1 and TRBJ1-3; 7 positions match TRBD1. This CDR3 is 14 amino acids long. CDR1 and CDR2 from the germline V gene are LGHDT and YNNKEL (reference sequence). V lost 5 bases and J lost 5; bases outside the gene matches: 6. The CDR3, as DNA: TGTGCCAGCAGCGATCGGGACAGCCGAAACACCATATATTTT. This encodes CASSDRDSRNTIYF.

The V gene is TRBV7-9, the J gene TRBJ2-3; D possibly corresponds to TRBD2 (6 bases). Germline V CDR1 and CDR2: SEHNR, FQNEAQ (reference sequence). There are 17 residues in the CDR3. Between the trimmed V and J ends, which lost 2 bases and 2 bases, there was a span of 17 bases. CDR3 sequence (DNA): TGTGCCAGCAGCTTACCTCGGCGGGGACGCATCACAGATACGCAGTATTTT. It yields the protein CASSLPRRGRITDTQYF.

This clonotype was observed a few times. The chain recombines TRBV27 with TRBJ2-4, with D possibly matching TRBD1 (6 bases). The V and J ends lost 4 bases and 2 bases respectively, with 9 bases between them. The CDR3 totals 14 residues. Germline assignment: CDR1 MNHEY and CDR2 SMNVEV (reference sequence). CDR3 loop: CASSSGVTKNIQYF. CDR3 DNA: TGTGCCAGCAGTTCAGGGGTTACCAAAAACATTCAGTACTTC.

This clonotype was detected ten times or more. The genes are TRBV20-1 and TRBJ2-3; D remains ambiguous. Per germline, CDR1 DFQATT and CDR2 SNEGSKA (reference sequence). The CDR3 contains 16 residues. With 2 bases removed from V and 1 base from J, the gap between germline ends came to 16 bases. CDR3 residues: CSARSSGTRRTDTQYF. The DNA for the CDR3 is TGCAGTGCTAGATCCTCAGGAACCCGTCGCACAGATACGCAGTATTTT.